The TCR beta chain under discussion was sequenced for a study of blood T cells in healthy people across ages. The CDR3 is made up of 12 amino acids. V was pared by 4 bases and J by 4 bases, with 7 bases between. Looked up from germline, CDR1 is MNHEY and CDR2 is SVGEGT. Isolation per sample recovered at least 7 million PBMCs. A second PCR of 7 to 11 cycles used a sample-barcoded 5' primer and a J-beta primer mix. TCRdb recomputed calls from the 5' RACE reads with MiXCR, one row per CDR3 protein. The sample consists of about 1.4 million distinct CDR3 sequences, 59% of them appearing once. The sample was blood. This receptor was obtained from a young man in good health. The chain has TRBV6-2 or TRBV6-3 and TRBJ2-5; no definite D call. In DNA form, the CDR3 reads TGTGCCAGCAGTTTCCCGATAGAGACCCAGTACTTC. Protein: CASSFPIETQYF.